This T cell receptor (beta chain) was captured by sequencing in a study of OX40 agonist ivuxolimab in advanced cancers. Across the whole study: Two cutaneous melanoma patients and one hepatocellular carcinoma patient, three in all, had partial responses.

Baseline was the first blood sampling point, followed by cycle 4 day 1 and cycle 7 day 1. The data were produced by immunoSEQ multiplex PCR, yet TCRdb's version contains in-frame clones alone and is incomplete. The profile covers roughly 93,000 clones, with approximately 80% appearing a single time and 5.8% taken by the ten largest. The germline V gene encodes CDR1 GTSNPN and CDR2 SVGIG (reference sequence). The CDR3 runs 12 residues. Trimming cost V 8 bases and J 10 bases; bases outside gene matches: 4. This clonotype was obtained from an adult with an advanced solid tumor such as melanoma, head and neck, liver or kidney cancer. The chain is built from TRBV30 and TRBJ1-6, with TRBD1 matching over 11 bases. Material: CD4+ or CD8+ T cells sorted from blood, obtained in a trial of the OX40 agonist ivuxolimab. The CDR3 loop is CAGGQGESPLHF. CDR3 bases: TGTGCCGGGGGACAGGGGGAATCACCCCTCCACTTT.